Each of the 10 T cell receptor beta chains below was sequenced from the same sample in a study of tumor and adjacent non-tumor tissue in lung cancer. TCRbeta libraries were built with three rounds of nested PCR, modified from ARM-PCR. TCRdb analysed the multiplex PCR reads with MiXCR anew, one entry per CDR3 protein. The table records tens of thousands of distinct CDR3 sequences, 50% to 60% of them present only once. This sample's RNA came from whole unsorted tissue. Input material: lung tumor tissue. These receptors were taken from a man aged 50-60 years with non-small cell lung cancer.

For this clonotype: A much larger clonotype is one base distant, so this may be a read error. The CDR3 DNA reads as TGTGCCAGCAGTACCGGGACAGGGGGGACTACAAGTGAGATCCAGTACTTC. This codes for CASSTGTGGTTSEIQYF. V gene TRBV6-2 or TRBV6-3 combines with J gene TRBJ2-5, with 11 bases identical to TRBD1. The CDR3 length is 17 residues. Germline CDR1 is MNHEY and CDR2 is SVGEGT.

The rearrangement links TRBV20-1 to TRBJ2-3; 10 nucleotides match TRBD2. The CDR3 is made up of 14 amino acids. The junction had 4 bases not matched to a gene; V was cut back by 6 bases and J by 1 base. Germline CDR1 and CDR2: DFQATT and SNEGSKA (reference sequence). The CDR3 coding sequence is TGCAGTGCAGCCGGGACTAGCGGCACAGATACGCAGTATTTT. Translated, it gives CSAAGTSGTDTQYF.

As regards this clonotype: Given the absence of the conserved phenylalanine or tryptophan at the CDR3 end, a read error is likely. The genes are TRBV11-3 and TRBJ2-1, with 14 bases fitting TRBD2. The CDR3 runs to 16 residues. The germline gives CDR1 SGHNT, CDR2 YENEEA. This CDR3 reads CAGSTSGTSGRDEQFL. CDR3 in DNA: TGTGCCGGCAGCACCAGCGGGACTAGCGGGAGAGATGAGCAGTTCTTA.

This clonotype was observed at least ten times. The J gene is TRBJ1-2, the V gene TRBV29-1, with 9 bases matching TRBD1. Germline V gene sequence: CDR1 SQVTM, CDR2 ANQGSEA. The CDR3 runs to 11 residues. The CDR3: CSHRGPDGYTF. The CDR3 region has the DNA TGCAGTCACAGGGGGCCTGATGGCTACACCTTC.

About this clonotype: The junction differs from germline at one of its ends, possibly a read error. The chain joins TRBV4-2 to TRBJ1-1, with TRBD1 as a possible D gene (5 bases). The CDR3 runs to 14 residues. Germline V gene sequence: CDR1 LGHNA, CDR2 YNFKEQ. As DNA, the CDR3 is TGCGCCAGCAGCCAAGACACACCGGGGGGGTTAGCTTTCTTT. Protein product: CASSQDTPGGLAFF.

As for this clonotype: A read error is likely, as this CDR3 ends without the conserved phenylalanine or tryptophan. The CDR3 DNA is TGTGCCAGCAGGAGGACTAGCGGCTACCAGCAGTACCTG. The encoded protein is CASRRTSGYQQYL. The chain carries TRBV12-3 or TRBV12-4 and TRBJ2-7; 10 bases line up with TRBD2. The CDR3 loop spans 13 amino acids.

V usage is TRBV28 and J usage is TRBJ2-1; 9 nucleotides agree with TRBD2. Germline CDR1 and CDR2: MDHEN and SYDVKM. J gave up 6 bases and V 7 bases, and 16 bases lay outside the gene matches. The CDR3 is 17 amino acids. The CDR3 is CASNTLPGGGASNEQFF. In DNA form, the CDR3 reads TGTGCCAGCAATACCCTCCCGGGCGGGGGGGCATCCAATGAGCAGTTCTTC.

Remarks on this clonotype: A junction end diverges from the germline sequence, so it may reflect a read error. The chain links TRBV6-5 to TRBJ2-7; 7 bases are a match to TRBD2. The CDR3 is 15 amino acids. From germline, CDR1 is MNHEY and CDR2 SVGAGI. DNA of the CDR3: TGTGTCAGCAGTTACGGGGGGACCCAAGGTCACGAGCAGTATTTC. Protein sequence: CVSSYGGTQGHEQYF.

This clonotype was counted many times. The gene calls are TRBV6-5 and TRBJ2-2; 9 positions agree with TRBD2. This CDR3 contains 13 residues. Germline-derived CDR1 and CDR2 are MNHEY and SVGAGI. J was trimmed by 6 bases and V by 6 bases; bases with no gene match: 2. The CDR3 here is CASRRLAAGELFF. Here the CDR3 DNA reads TGTGCCAGCAGAAGACTAGCGGCCGGGGAGCTGTTTTTT.

Details on this clonotype: Mismatch with germline at one junction end may stem from a read error. This chain joins TRBV28 and TRBJ1-2, with a weak D call TRBD1 (6 bases). Germline assignment: CDR1 MDHEN and CDR2 SYDVKM. The CDR3 is 16 residues long. In DNA, the CDR3 is TGTGTCAGCAGGGAAGATACCGGGACACGGGGCCGTGGCTACACCTTC. Residues: CVSREDTGTRGRGYTF.